One and the same sample provided the 18 T cell receptor beta chains below, sequenced in a study of control samples from healthy donors and cancer patients. The table came from immunoSEQ multiplex PCR; TCRdb's copy has only in-frame clones and leaves some out. The table has 95,000 to 150,000 clones, around nine tenths seen once. Input material: blood. The receptors here all came from a man aged 30-40 years in good health.

The V and J genes are TRBV11-3 and TRBJ1-4; D is perhaps TRBD1 (5 bases). Germline V gene sequence: CDR1 SGHNT, CDR2 YENEEA. This CDR3 region has 14 residues. The ends were cut back, 1 base at V and 7 bases at J, with 10 bases in the middle. CDR3 sequence reads: CASSLGGEVEKLFF. CDR3 bases: TGTGCCAGCAGCTTAGGAGGGGAAGTTGAAAAACTGTTTTTT.

The rearrangement joins TRBV19 to TRBJ1-1, with D maybe TRBD1 (6 bases). The CDR3 has 16 residues. CDR1 is LNHDA, CDR2 SQIVND, per germline (reference sequence). Trimming shortened V by 4 bases and J by 1 base, and 16 bases separated the two germline ends. CDR3 protein: CASSTTRQARNTEAFF. The CDR3 nucleotides are TGTGCCAGTAGTACCACTCGACAGGCGCGGAACACTGAAGCTTTCTTT.

CDR3 amino acids: CASSSQGTGEQFF. CDR3 DNA sequence: TGTGCCAGCAGTTCTCAGGGGACGGGTGAGCAGTTCTTC. The gene calls are TRBV6-6 and TRBJ2-1; D perhaps matches TRBD1 (6 bases). Trimming took 4 bases from V and 9 from J, leaving 13 bases between them. The CDR3 length is 13 residues. The germline V gene has CDR1 MNHNY and CDR2 SVGAGI (reference sequence).

The chain uses TRBV5-1 and TRBJ2-1, with 8 bases fitting TRBD2. CDR3 length equals 15 residues. V trimming: 0 bases; J trimming: 7 bases; junction bases outside the gene matches: 6. Germline CDR1 reads SGHRS; CDR2 reads YFSETQ. The CDR3 DNA reads TGCGCCAGCAGCTTGGGGAGCGGGGGAACGAATGAGCAGTTCTTC. Encoded protein: CASSLGSGGTNEQFF.

The chain uses TRBV12-3 or TRBV12-4 and TRBJ1-2; D gene unclear. The CDR3 is made up of 13 amino acids. The V gene lost 4 bases and the J gene lost 5 bases, with 11 bases spanning the gap. CDR3 nucleotides: TGTGCCAGCAGTTCCGGGGAAGGGTATGGCTACACCTTC. It specifies CASSSGEGYGYTF.

The V gene is TRBV7-3, the J gene TRBJ2-5; TRBD1 agrees at 8 bases. Unmatched junction bases numbered 4, after V lost 5 bases and J lost 5 bases. The germline V gene encodes CDR1 SGHTA and CDR2 FQGTGA. This CDR3 has 13 residues. DNA of the CDR3: TGTGCCAGCAGCGAGGACAGGGAGGAGACCCAGTACTTC. Its protein product is CASSEDREETQYF. Full variable domain (remainder filled in from reference TRBV7-3 and TRBJ2-5): GAGVSQTPSNKVTEKGKYVELRCDPISGHTALYWYRQSLGQGPEFLIYFQGTGAADDSGLPNDRFFAVRPEGSVSTLKIQRTERGDSAVYLCASSEDREETQYFGPGTRLLVL.

The chain recombines TRBV5-6 with TRBJ1-1; the D gene is possibly TRBD1 (5 bases). Trimming stripped 4 bases from V and 13 bases from J, with 17 bases between. Germline lookup yields CDR1 SGHDT and CDR2 YYEEEE. The CDR3 extends over 12 amino acids. CDR3 residues: CASSPAAGRSFF. CDR3 bases: TGTGCCAGCAGCCCCGCGGCAGGGCGCAGTTTCTTT.

V is TRBV13 and J is TRBJ1-3; D not resolved. Between the trimmed V and J ends, which lost 4 bases and 1 base, there was a span of 8 bases. CDR1 and CDR2 (germline): PRHDT, FYEKMQ (reference sequence). The CDR3 is made up of 14 amino acids. This CDR3 reads CASSSAQSGNTIYF. The CDR3 DNA sequence: TGTGCCAGCAGCTCCGCCCAATCTGGAAACACCATATATTTT. Drawing the rest from reference TRBV13 and TRBJ1-3, the complete variable domain is AAGVIQSPRHLIKEKRETATLKCYPIPRHDTVYWYQQGPGQDPQFLISFYEKMQSDKGSIPDRFSAQQFSDYHSELNMSSLELGDSALYFCASSSAQSGNTIYFGEGSWLTVV.

V is TRBV3-1 (or the pseudogene TRBV3-2) and J is TRBJ2-1; D gene ambiguous. Germline lookup yields CDR1 LGHDT and CDR2 YNNKEL (reference sequence). CDR3 length: 15 residues. Trimming left V 5 bases short and J 9 bases short, with 20 bases between. CDR3 sequence: CASSVSSSRRFEQFF. CDR3 DNA: TGTGCCAGCAGCGTCAGTTCATCTCGGAGATTTGAGCAGTTCTTC.

This clone was detected once. V usage is TRBV5-8 and J usage is TRBJ1-5; D remains unclear. V was cut by 1 base and J by 0 bases, with 8 bases left in between. CDR3 size: 15 residues. Looked up from germline, CDR1 is SGHTS and CDR2 is YDEGEE. The CDR3 loop is CASSLPGISNQPQHF. The CDR3 DNA reads TGTGCCAGCAGCTTGCCCGGTATTAGCAATCAGCCCCAGCATTTT.

This chain uses TRBV19 with TRBJ1-4; TRBD1 matches 7 bases. The CDR3 covers 14 residues. The germline V gene encodes CDR1 LNHDA and CDR2 SQIVND (reference sequence). The trim removed 4 bases at V and 7 bases at J, leaving 6 bases unmatched. CDR3 in amino acids: CASSSGTVSEKLFF. CDR3 in DNA: TGTGCCAGTAGTAGTGGGACAGTAAGTGAAAAACTGTTTTTT.

V and J are TRBV10-3 and TRBJ1-6; D ambiguous. The CDR3 extends over 14 amino acids. V shed 3 bases and J shed 7 bases, with 10 bases lying between them. Germline assignment: CDR1 ENHRY and CDR2 SYGVKD. The CDR3 nucleotides read TGTGCCATCAGTGATGGCAGAGACAATTCACCCCTCCACTTT. Translated: CAISDGRDNSPLHF.

The chain joins TRBV6-5 to TRBJ2-5, with 8 bases fitting TRBD1. Germline CDR1 reads MNHEY; CDR2 reads SVGAGI. Trimming at V came to 2 bases and at J to 3 bases, leaving 2 bases not matched to a gene. The length of the CDR3 is 14 residues. The CDR3, as DNA: TGTGCCAGCAGTTACACGGACAGGGAAGAGACCCAGTACTTC. It encodes CASSYTDREETQYF.

The chain employs TRBV9 and TRBJ1-3; perhaps TRBD1 as D (5 bases). Germline V gene sequence: CDR1 SGDLS, CDR2 YYNGEE. The CDR3 has 16 residues. Trimming shortened V by 3 bases and J by 2 bases, and 15 bases separated the two germline ends. The CDR3 coding sequence is TGTGCCAGCAGCGATACAGGTCCACTAGCTGGAAACACCATATATTTT. Its protein product is CASSDTGPLAGNTIYF.

The chain uses TRBV24-1 and TRBJ1-2; 8 positions match TRBD1. The germline V gene encodes CDR1 KGHDR and CDR2 SFDVKD. After removal of 4 bases from V and 6 bases from J, the junction contained 3 bases not matched to a gene. This CDR3 comprises 13 residues. The CDR3 nucleotides are TGTGCCACCAGTGAAAGACAGGGGCATGGCTACACCTTC. Translating it yields CATSERQGHGYTF.

This clone was seen a single time. The chain carries TRBV19 and TRBJ2-7; 10 nucleotides line up with TRBD1. With 5 bases clipped from V and 3 bases from J, the junction kept 4 bases outside the gene matches. The CDR3 is made up of 14 amino acids. Germline V gene lookup returns CDR1 LNHDA and CDR2 SQIVND (reference sequence). The CDR3 spells CASSFGTGDYEQYV. The CDR3 coding sequence is TGTGCCAGTAGTTTCGGGACAGGGGACTACGAGCAGTACGTC.

The rearrangement joins TRBV11-3 to TRBJ1-2; D unclear. V was shortened by 2 bases and J by 3 bases, with 10 bases between the two germline ends. Germline V CDR1 and CDR2: SGHNT, YENEEA. The CDR3 spans 14 residues. For the CDR3, the DNA is TGTGCCAGCAGCTTAAATTCGGGAGACTATGGCTACACCTTC. This gives the protein CASSLNSGDYGYTF.

The V gene is TRBV7-8, the J gene TRBJ1-2; 7 positions agree with TRBD1. CDR1 is SGHVS and CDR2 is FQNEAQ in the germline V gene. The CDR3 consists of 16 residues. V was pared by 4 bases and J by 4 bases, with 12 bases of the junction left unmatched. CDR3 sequence (DNA): TGTGCCAGCAGCTCAGCCGATTCCAGGGGGGGCTATGGCTACACCTTC. This encodes CASSSADSRGGYGYTF.